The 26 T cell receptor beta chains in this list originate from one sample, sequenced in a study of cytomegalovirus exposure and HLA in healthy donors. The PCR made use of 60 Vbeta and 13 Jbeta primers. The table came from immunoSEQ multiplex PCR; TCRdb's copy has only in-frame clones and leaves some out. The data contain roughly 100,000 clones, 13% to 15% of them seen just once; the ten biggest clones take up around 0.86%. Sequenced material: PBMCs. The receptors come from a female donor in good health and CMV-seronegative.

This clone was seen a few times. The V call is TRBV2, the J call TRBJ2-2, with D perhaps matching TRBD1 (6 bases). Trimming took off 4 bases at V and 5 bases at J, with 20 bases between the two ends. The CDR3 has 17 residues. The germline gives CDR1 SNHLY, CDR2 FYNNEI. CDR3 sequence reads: CASSAPENREWTGELFF. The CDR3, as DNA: TGTGCCAGCAGTGCCCCTGAGAACAGGGAATGGACCGGGGAGCTGTTTTTT.

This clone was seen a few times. The CDR3 region has the DNA TGTGCCAGCAGCTTAGGGGGAGAGGCCTACGAGCAGTACTTC. Protein product: CASSLGGEAYEQYF. The chain links TRBV7-9 to TRBJ2-7; D might be TRBD2 (5 bases). The V and J ends lost 1 base and 2 bases respectively, with 9 bases between them. Germline V gene sequence: CDR1 SEHNR, CDR2 FQNEAQ (reference sequence). The CDR3 spans 14 residues.

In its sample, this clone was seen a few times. As DNA, the CDR3 is TGTGCCAGCAGCCCTTTCGGGGGAGGGTCTAACAATGAGCAGTTCTTC. It yields the protein CASSPFGGGSNNEQFF. The chain carries TRBV7-9 and TRBJ2-1, with TRBD2 matching over 7 bases. This CDR3 comprises 16 residues. CDR1 and CDR2 from the germline V gene are SEHNR and FQNEAQ (reference sequence). Unmatched junction bases numbered 12, after V lost 5 bases and J lost 5 bases.

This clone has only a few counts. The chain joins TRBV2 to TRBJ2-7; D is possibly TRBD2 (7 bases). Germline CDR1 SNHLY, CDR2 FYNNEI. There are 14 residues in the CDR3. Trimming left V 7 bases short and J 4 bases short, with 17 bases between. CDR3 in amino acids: CASIGEGGDYEQYF. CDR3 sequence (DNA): TGTGCCAGCATCGGGGAGGGGGGGGATTACGAGCAGTACTTC.

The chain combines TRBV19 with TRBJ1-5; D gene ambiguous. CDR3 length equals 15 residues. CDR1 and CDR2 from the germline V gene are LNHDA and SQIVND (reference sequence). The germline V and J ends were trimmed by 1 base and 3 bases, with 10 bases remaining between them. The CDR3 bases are TGTGCCAGTAGTATAGGCGGCAGACCCAATCAGCCCCAGCATTTT. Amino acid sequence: CASSIGGRPNQPQHF.

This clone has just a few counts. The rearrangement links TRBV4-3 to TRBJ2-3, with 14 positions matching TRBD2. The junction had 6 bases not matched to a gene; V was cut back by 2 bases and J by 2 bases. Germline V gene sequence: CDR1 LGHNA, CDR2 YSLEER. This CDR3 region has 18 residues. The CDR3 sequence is CASSQIPGLAGVTDTQYF. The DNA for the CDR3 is TGCGCCAGCAGCCAAATACCGGGACTAGCGGGGGTCACAGATACGCAGTATTTT.

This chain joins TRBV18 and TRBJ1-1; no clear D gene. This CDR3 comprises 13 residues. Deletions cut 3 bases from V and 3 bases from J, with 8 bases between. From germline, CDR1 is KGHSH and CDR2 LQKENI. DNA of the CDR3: TGTGCCAGCTCACCTCTGAGGGACACTGAAGCTTTCTTT. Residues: CASSPLRDTEAFF.

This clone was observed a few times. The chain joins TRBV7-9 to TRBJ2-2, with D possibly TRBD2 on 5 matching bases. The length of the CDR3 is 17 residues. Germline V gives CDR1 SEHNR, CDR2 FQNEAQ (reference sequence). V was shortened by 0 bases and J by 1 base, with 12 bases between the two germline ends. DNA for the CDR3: TGTGCCAGCAGCTTAGCTACTTCTAGCCAGAACACCGGGGAGCTGTTTTTT. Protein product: CASSLATSSQNTGELFF.

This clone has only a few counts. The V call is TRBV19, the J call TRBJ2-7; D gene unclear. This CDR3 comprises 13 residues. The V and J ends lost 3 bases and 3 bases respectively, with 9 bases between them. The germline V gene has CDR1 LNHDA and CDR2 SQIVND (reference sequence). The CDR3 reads CASSIVPFYEQYF. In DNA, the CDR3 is TGTGCCAGTAGTATCGTCCCCTTCTACGAGCAGTACTTC.

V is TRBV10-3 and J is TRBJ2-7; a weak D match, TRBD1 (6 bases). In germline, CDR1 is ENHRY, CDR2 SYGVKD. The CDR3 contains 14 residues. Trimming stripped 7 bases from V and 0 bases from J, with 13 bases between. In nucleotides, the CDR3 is TGTGCCATCAACCAGGGGTGGAGCTCCTACGAGCAGTACTTC. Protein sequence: CAINQGWSSYEQYF.

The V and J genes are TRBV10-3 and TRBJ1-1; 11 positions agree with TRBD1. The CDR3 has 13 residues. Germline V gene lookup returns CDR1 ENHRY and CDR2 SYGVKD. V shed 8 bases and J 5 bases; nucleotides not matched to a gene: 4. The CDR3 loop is CAIQGTGGTEAFF. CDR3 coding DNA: TGTGCCATCCAGGGGACAGGGGGAACTGAAGCTTTCTTT.

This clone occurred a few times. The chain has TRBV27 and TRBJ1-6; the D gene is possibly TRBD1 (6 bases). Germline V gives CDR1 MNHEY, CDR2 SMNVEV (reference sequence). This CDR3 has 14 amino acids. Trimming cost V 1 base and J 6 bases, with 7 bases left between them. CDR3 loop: CASSLWTANSPLHF. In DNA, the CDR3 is TGTGCCAGCAGTTTATGGACAGCTAATTCACCCCTCCACTTT.

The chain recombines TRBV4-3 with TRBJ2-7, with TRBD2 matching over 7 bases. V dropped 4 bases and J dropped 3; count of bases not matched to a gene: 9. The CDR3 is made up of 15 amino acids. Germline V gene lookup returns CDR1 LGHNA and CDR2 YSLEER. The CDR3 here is CASSPSPSGNYEQYF. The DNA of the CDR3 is TGCGCCAGCAGCCCTTCTCCTAGCGGAAACTACGAGCAGTACTTC.

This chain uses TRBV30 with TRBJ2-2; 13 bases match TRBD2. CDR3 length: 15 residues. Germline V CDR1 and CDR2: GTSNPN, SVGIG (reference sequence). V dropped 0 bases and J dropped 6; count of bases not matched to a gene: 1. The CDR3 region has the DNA TGTGCCTGGAGTGTACTAGCGGGGGGGCCCGGGGAGCTGTTTTTT. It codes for CAWSVLAGGPGELFF.

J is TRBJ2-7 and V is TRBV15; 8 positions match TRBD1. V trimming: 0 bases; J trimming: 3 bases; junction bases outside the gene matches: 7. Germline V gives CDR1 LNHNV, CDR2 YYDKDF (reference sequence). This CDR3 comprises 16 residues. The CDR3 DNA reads TGTGCCACCAGCAGAGAGGGGGACAGGACCTTCTACGAGCAGTACTTC. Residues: CATSREGDRTFYEQYF.

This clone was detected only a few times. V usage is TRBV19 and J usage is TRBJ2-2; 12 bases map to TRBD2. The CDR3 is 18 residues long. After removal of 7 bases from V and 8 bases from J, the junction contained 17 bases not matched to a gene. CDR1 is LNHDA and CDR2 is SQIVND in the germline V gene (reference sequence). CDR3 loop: CASTLAGGRAGGYGELFF. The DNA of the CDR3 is TGTGCCAGTACCCTAGCGGGGGGGCGAGCTGGTGGTTATGGGGAGCTGTTTTTT.

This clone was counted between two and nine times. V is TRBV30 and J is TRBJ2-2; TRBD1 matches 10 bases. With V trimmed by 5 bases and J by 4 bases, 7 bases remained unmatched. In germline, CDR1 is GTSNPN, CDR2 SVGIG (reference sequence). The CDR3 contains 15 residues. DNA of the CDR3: TGTGCCTGGTGCGGAAGGACAGGGGGCACCGGGGAGCTGTTTTTT. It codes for CAWCGRTGGTGELFF. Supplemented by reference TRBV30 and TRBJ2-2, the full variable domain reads SQTIHQWPATLVQPVGSPLSLECTVEGTSNPNLYWYRQAAGRGLQLLFYSVGIGQISSEVPQNLSASRPQDRQFILSSKKLLLSDSGFYLCAWCGRTGGTGELFFGEGSRLTVL.

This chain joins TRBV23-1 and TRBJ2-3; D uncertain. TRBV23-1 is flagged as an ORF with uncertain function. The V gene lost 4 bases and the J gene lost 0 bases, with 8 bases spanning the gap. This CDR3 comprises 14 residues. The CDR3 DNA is TGCGCCAGCAGTCCCCCAAATAGCACAGATACGCAGTATTTT. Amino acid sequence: CASSPPNSTDTQYF.

CDR3 region: CASSFRRLNTEAFF. Written as DNA, the CDR3 is TGTGCCAGCAGTTTCAGAAGATTGAACACTGAAGCTTTCTTT. V usage is TRBV27 and J usage is TRBJ1-1; D is unresolved. The ends were cut back, 3 bases at V and 0 bases at J, with 8 bases in the middle. Germline V CDR1 and CDR2: MNHEY, SMNVEV (reference sequence). This CDR3 region has 14 residues.

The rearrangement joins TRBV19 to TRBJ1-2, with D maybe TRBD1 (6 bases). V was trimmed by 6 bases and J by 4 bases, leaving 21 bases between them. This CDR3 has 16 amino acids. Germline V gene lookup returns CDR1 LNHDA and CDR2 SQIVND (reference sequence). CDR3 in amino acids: CASRTDRIQDLYGYTF. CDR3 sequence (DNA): TGTGCCAGTAGGACCGACAGGATTCAGGACCTCTATGGCTACACCTTC.

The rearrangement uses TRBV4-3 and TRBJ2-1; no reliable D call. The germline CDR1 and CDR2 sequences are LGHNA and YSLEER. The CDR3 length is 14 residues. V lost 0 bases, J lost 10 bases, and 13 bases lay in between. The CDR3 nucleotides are TGCGCCAGCAGCCAAGATGGTCCTGCCAGGGAGCAGTTCTTC. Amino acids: CASSQDGPAREQFF.

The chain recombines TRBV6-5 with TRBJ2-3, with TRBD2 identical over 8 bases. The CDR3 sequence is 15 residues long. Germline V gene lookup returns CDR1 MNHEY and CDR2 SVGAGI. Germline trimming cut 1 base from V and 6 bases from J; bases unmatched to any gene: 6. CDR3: CASSYYSGIADTQYF. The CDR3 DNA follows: TGTGCCAGCAGTTACTATAGCGGGATAGCTGATACGCAGTATTTT.

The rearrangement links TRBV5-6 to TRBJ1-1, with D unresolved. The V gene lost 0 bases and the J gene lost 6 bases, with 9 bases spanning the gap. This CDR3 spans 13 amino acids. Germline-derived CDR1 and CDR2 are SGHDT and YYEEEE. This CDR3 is CASSLDARSEAFF. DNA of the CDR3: TGTGCCAGCAGCTTGGATGCGAGGTCTGAAGCTTTCTTT.

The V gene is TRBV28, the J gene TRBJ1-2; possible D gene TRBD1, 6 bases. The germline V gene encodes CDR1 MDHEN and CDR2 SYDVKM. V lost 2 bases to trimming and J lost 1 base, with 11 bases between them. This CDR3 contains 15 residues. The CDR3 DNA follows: TGTGCCAGCAGTTTAAGCGGCAGGGGTAACTATGGCTACACCTTC. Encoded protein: CASSLSGRGNYGYTF.

The CDR3 DNA reads as TGTGCCAGCAGCAAACCCAGGATACTTAATGAAAAACTGTTTTTT. Protein sequence: CASSKPRILNEKLFF. This chain uses TRBV21-1 with TRBJ1-4; the table's D call, TRBD1, has no DNA check behind it. TRBV21-1 is a pseudogene locus. This CDR3 has 15 amino acids.

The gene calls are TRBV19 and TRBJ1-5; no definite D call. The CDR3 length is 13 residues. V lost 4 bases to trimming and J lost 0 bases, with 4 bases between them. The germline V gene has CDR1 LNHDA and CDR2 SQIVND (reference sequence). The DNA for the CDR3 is TGTGCCAGTAGTACCAGTAGCAATCAGCCCCAGCATTTT. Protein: CASSTSSNQPQHF.